The 14 T cell receptor beta chains below were found in one sample sequenced in a study of human T cells and chemical hapten exposure. Unique molecular identifiers were attached to individual cDNA molecules during library preparation. TCRdb reprocessed the reads with MiXCR, giving one entry per CDR3 protein. The sample consists of some 4,900 distinct CDR3 sequences, approximately 60% of them appearing once. Treatment of the sample: therapeutic diphenylcyclopropenone sensitization with weekly scalp DPC. Here the sequenced sample was whole blood, taken before DPC sensitization or 2, 6, or about 24 weeks after (not recorded which). All receptors derive from an adult with alopecia areata. Some clones in this sample may be carry-over from other donors' samples. This table probably holds off-target reads from a library built for another chain.

This sequence joins TRBV12-3 or TRBV12-4 and TRBJ2-7; D may match TRBD1 or TRBD2 (5 bases each). Trimming removed 2 bases at V and 5 bases at J, with 16 bases between. The CDR3 contains 15 residues. In DNA form, the CDR3 reads TGTGCCAGCAGTTTATTTGGGACGGGCAGGAACGAGCAGTACTTC. Amino acids: CASSLFGTGRNEQYF.

The chain uses TRBV5-1 and TRBJ2-7; D is ambiguous. The CDR3 extends over 13 amino acids. Germline CDR1 and CDR2: SGHRS and YFSETQ. Deletions cut 0 bases from V and 3 bases from J, with 7 bases between. This chain's CDR3 is CASSLDAVYEQYF. In DNA, the CDR3 is TGCGCCAGCAGCTTGGACGCAGTCTACGAGCAGTACTTC.

This chain connects TRBV20-1 to TRBJ2-3; D is undetermined. CDR3 length: 15 residues. From germline, CDR1 is DFQATT and CDR2 SNEGSKA (reference sequence). The V end was cut by 1 base, the J end by 3 bases, with 14 bases between. The chain's CDR3 is CSARVDGSSTDTQYF. The CDR3 bases are TGCAGTGCTAGAGTAGACGGGTCTTCGACAGATACGCAGTATTTT.

This clonotype was seen once. The V and J genes are TRBV30 and TRBJ2-7; 9 bases match TRBD1. There are 11 residues in the CDR3. Germline trimming cut 8 bases from V and 5 bases from J; bases unmatched to any gene: 4. Germline V lookup: CDR1 GTSNPN, CDR2 SVGIG (reference sequence). The CDR3 is CAGTGSHEQYF. CDR3 DNA: TGTGCCGGGACAGGGAGCCACGAGCAGTACTTC.

This chain connects TRBV27 to TRBJ2-7; TRBD1 agrees at 8 bases. This CDR3 is 13 amino acids long. J lost 5 bases, V lost 6 bases, and 6 bases had no gene match. CDR1 MNHEY and CDR2 SMNVEV come from the germline V gene (reference sequence). DNA for the CDR3: TGTGCCAGCAGGGGGACAGGTAGGCACGAGCAGTACTTC. Its protein product is CASRGTGRHEQYF.

V usage is TRBV14 and J usage is TRBJ2-5; 7 nucleotides line up with TRBD1. Germline CDR1 is SGHDN and CDR2 is FVKESK. With 0 bases clipped from V and 5 bases from J, the junction kept 0 bases outside the gene matches. CDR3 length equals 13 residues. The CDR3 is CASSQDRGETQYF. Written as DNA, the CDR3 is TGTGCCAGCAGCCAAGACAGGGGGGAGACCCAGTACTTC.

The chain couples TRBV12-3 or TRBV12-4 to TRBJ2-7; 7 bases match TRBD2. Trimming cost V 2 bases and J 5 bases; bases outside gene matches: 6. The CDR3 runs 14 residues. The CDR3 DNA follows: TGTGCCAGCAGTTTAAGCGGCGGGAGAGACGAGCAGTACTTC. This translates into CASSLSGGRDEQYF.

This clonotype was seen only a few times. The genes are TRBV28 and TRBJ2-7, with D hard to call. Germline CDR1 is MDHEN and CDR2 is SYDVKM. CDR3 length equals 13 residues. The V gene lost 3 bases and the J gene lost 2 bases, with 8 bases spanning the gap. CDR3 DNA sequence: TGTGCCAGCAGTTTGAATCCAGCCTACGAGCAGTACTTC. It translates to CASSLNPAYEQYF.

V is TRBV5-1 and J is TRBJ2-3, with D tentatively TRBD2 (6 bases). This CDR3 is 13 amino acids long. In germline, CDR1 is SGHRS, CDR2 YFSETQ. V was trimmed by 4 bases and J by 2 bases, leaving 8 bases between them. CDR3 sequence (DNA): TGCGCCAGCAGCGGCGGGGTCACAGATACGCAGTATTTT. Protein sequence: CASSGGVTDTQYF.

This clonotype was observed a handful of times. The V call is TRBV19, the J call TRBJ2-1, with 11 positions matching TRBD2. CDR3 length: 16 residues. V was pared by 6 bases and J by 3 bases, with 7 bases of the junction left unmatched. The germline V gene encodes CDR1 LNHDA and CDR2 SQIVND (reference sequence). CDR3 protein: CASSALAGGIYNEQFF. CDR3 coding DNA: TGTGCCAGTAGCGCCCTAGCGGGAGGTATCTACAATGAGCAGTTCTTC.

The chain links TRBV7-3 to TRBJ2-5, with D hard to call. This CDR3 region has 13 residues. The germline V gene has CDR1 SGHTA and CDR2 FQGTGA. V lost 2 bases and J lost 2, with 6 bases in between. Here the CDR3 reads CASSLGVQETQYF. For the CDR3, the DNA is TGTGCCAGCAGCTTAGGAGTGCAAGAGACCCAGTACTTC. Using reference TRBV7-3 and TRBJ2-5 for the parts outside the CDR3, the full variable domain is GAGVSQTPSNKVTEKGKYVELRCDPISGHTALYWYRQSLGQGPEFLIYFQGTGAADDSGLPNDRFFAVRPEGSVSTLKIQRTERGDSAVYLCASSLGVQETQYFGPGTRLLVL.

CDR3 DNA: TGTGCCAGCAGCTTGGCAACTAGCGGGAGGCGGGCAGATACGCAGTATTTT. It specifies CASSLATSGRRADTQYF. The V and J genes are TRBV5-4 and TRBJ2-3; 12 nucleotides match TRBD2. V lost 0 bases, J lost 4 bases, and 6 bases stayed unmatched. CDR1 SGHNT and CDR2 YYREEE come from the germline V gene (reference sequence). This CDR3 has 17 amino acids.

This chain joins TRBV20-1 and TRBJ2-7, with D perhaps being TRBD1 or TRBD2 (5 bases each). The germline gives CDR1 DFQATT, CDR2 SNEGSKA (reference sequence). With 0 bases removed from V and 6 bases from J, the gap between germline ends came to 24 bases. This CDR3 spans 17 amino acids. CDR3 in DNA: TGCAGTGCTAGAGATTGGGGCTCGGACTTTAAAAATTTCGAGCAGTACTTC. Its translation is CSARDWGSDFKNFEQYF.

This clonotype appeared a few times. The chain recombines TRBV29-1 with TRBJ2-1, with 7 bases aligning to TRBD2. This CDR3 is 13 amino acids long. The V and J ends lost 4 bases and 6 bases, in that order; junction bases with no gene match: 6. Germline V gene lookup returns CDR1 SQVTM and CDR2 ANQGSEA. Written as DNA, the CDR3 is TGCAGCGTTGCTTCCTCGGGAGGCAATGAGCAGTTCTTC. It encodes CSVASSGGNEQFF.